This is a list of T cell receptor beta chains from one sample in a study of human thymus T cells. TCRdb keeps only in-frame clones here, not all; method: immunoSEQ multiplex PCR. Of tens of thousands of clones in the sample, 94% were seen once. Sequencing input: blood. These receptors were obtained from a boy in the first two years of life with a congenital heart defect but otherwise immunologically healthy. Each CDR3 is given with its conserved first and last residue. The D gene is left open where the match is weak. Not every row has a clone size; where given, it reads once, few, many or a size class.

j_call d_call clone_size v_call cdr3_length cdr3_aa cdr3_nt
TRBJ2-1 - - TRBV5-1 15 CASSVGAASYNEQFF TGCGCCAGCAGCGTCGGGGCGGCCTCCTACAATGAGCAGTTCTTC
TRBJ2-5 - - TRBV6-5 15 CASSPVESSQETQYF TGTGCCAGCAGCCCGGTTGAGTCGTCCCAAGAGACCCAGTACTTC
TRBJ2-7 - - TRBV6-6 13 CASTHLDPYEQYF TGTGCCAGCACCCATCTAGACCCCTACGAGCAGTACTTC
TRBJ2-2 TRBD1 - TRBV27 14 CASRQGANTGELFF TGTGCCAGCAGACAGGGGGCGAACACCGGGGAGCTGTTTTTT
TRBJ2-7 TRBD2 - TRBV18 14 CASSPGGRGYEQYF TGTGCCAGCTCACCTGGCGGGAGAGGATACGAGCAGTACTTC
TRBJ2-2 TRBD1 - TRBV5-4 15 CASSLGTGNTGELFF TGTGCCAGCAGCTTAGGGACAGGTAACACCGGGGAGCTGTTTTTT
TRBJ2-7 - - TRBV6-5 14 CASSYSYTSYEQYF TGTGCCAGCAGTTACTCGTACACATCCTACGAGCAGTACTTC
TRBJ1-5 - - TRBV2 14 CASSGQSLNQPQHF TGTGCCAGCAGCGGACAGAGCCTCAATCAGCCCCAGCATTTT
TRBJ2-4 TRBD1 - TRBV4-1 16 CASSQEQGATKNIQYF TGCGCCAGCAGCCAGGAACAGGGGGCTACCAAAAACATTCAGTACTTC
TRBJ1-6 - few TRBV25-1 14 CASSMGTGNSPLHF TGTGCCAGCAGTATGGGGACGGGCAATTCACCCCTCCACTTT
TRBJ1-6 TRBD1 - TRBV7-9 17 CASSLHRGVDNNSPLHF TGTGCCAGCAGCTTACACAGGGGGGTAGATAATAATTCACCCCTCCACTTT
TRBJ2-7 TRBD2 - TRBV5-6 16 CASSLAAGLLFYEQYF TGTGCCAGCAGCTTGGCCGCGGGACTACTTTTTTACGAGCAGTACTTC
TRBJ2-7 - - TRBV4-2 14 CASSQDWPVYEQYF TGTGCCAGCAGCCAAGATTGGCCCGTCTACGAGCAGTACTTC
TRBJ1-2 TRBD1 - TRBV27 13 CASSPSTGGGYTF TGTGCCAGCAGTCCATCGACAGGGGGTGGCTACACCTTC
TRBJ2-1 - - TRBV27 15 CASSFRGNRGNEQFF TGTGCCAGCAGTTTCAGGGGTAATCGAGGCAATGAGCAGTTCTTC
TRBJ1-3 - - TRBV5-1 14 CASSRDRTGNTIYF TGCGCCAGCAGCAGAGACAGAACTGGAAACACCATATATTTT
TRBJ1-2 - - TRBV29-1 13 CSVESAATYGYTF TGCAGCGTTGAATCGGCAGCCACCTATGGCTACACCTTC
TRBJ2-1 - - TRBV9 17 CASSLNPGLVLDNEQFF TGTGCCAGCAGCCTAAACCCGGGCCTGGTTCTTGACAATGAGCAGTTCTTC
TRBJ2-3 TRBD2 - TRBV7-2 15 CASTLAGALTDTQYF TGTGCCAGCACCCTAGCGGGGGCGCTCACAGATACGCAGTATTTT
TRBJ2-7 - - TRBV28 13 CASSFPSGREQYF TGTGCCAGCAGTTTCCCTTCAGGGCGCGAGCAGTACTTC
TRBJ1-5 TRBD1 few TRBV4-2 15 CASSQDPGQGQPQHF TGTGCCAGCAGCCAAGATCCGGGACAGGGGCAGCCCCAGCATTTT
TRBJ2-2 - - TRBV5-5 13 CASSRVHTGELFF TGTGCCAGCAGCCGGGTCCACACCGGGGAGCTGTTTTTT
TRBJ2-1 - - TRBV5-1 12 CASSLVPFEQFF TGCGCCAGCAGCTTGGTCCCCTTTGAGCAGTTCTTC
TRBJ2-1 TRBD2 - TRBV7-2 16 CASSLGGTSGYNEQFF TGTGCCAGCAGCTTAGGCGGGACTAGCGGCTACAATGAGCAGTTCTTC
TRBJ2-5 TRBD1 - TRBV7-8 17 CASSSPLGQAMGETQYF TGTGCCAGCAGCTCGCCCTTGGGACAGGCGATGGGAGAGACCCAGTACTTC
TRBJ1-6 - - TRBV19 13 CASSIGPNSPLHF TGTGCCAGTAGTATAGGGCCTAATTCACCCCTCCACTTT
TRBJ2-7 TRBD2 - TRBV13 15 CASSLALAGGYEQYF TGTGCCAGCAGCTTAGCACTAGCGGGGGGCTACGAGCAGTACTTC
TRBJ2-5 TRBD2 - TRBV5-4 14 CASSPGRGRETQYF TGTGCCAGCAGCCCCGGGAGGGGGAGAGAGACCCAGTACTTC
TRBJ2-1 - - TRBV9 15 CASSLGGTSYNEQFF TGTGCCAGCAGCCTAGGGGGAACTTCCTACAATGAGCAGTTCTTC
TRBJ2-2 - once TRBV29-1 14 CSVGEWANTGELFF TGCAGCGTGGGGGAGTGGGCGAACACCGGGGAGCTGTTTTTT
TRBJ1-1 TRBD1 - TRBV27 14 CASRLNRGNTEAFF TGTGCCAGCAGGTTAAACAGGGGGAACACTGAAGCTTTCTTT
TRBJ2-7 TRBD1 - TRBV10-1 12 CASGDRVHEQYF TGCGCCAGCGGGGACAGGGTCCACGAGCAGTACTTC
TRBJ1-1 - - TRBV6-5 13 CASSYVPGTEAFF TGTGCCAGCAGTTACGTACCAGGCACTGAAGCTTTCTTT
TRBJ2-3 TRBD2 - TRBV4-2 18 CASSHEGLAGGPADTQYF TGTGCCAGCAGTCACGAGGGACTAGCGGGGGGGCCTGCAGATACGCAGTATTTT
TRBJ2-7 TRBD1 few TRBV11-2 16 CASSGEVGQGIYEQYF TGTGCCAGCAGCGGGGAGGTCGGACAGGGGATCTACGAGCAGTACTTC
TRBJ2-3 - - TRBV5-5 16 CASSLNPGQVINTQYF TGTGCCAGCAGCTTGAACCCGGGACAAGTAATTAATACGCAGTATTTT
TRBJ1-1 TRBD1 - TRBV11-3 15 CASSGPGQGAGEAFF TGTGCCAGCAGCGGACCGGGACAGGGGGCAGGTGAAGCTTTCTTT
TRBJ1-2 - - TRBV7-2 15 CASSLVAGSNYGYTF TGTGCCAGCAGCTTAGTGGCGGGTTCTAACTATGGCTACACCTTC
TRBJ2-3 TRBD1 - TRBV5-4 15 CASSLTGGGTDTQYF TGTGCCAGCAGCCTGACAGGGGGCGGCACAGATACGCAGTATTTT
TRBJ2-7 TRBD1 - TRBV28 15 CASSPTPNRGHEQYF TGTGCCAGCAGTCCCACACCCAACAGGGGCCACGAGCAGTACTTC
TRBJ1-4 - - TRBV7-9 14 CASSLEGAEEKLFF TGTGCCAGCAGCTTAGAAGGGGCAGAGGAAAAACTGTTTTTT
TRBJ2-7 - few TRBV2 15 CASSLIGAQSYEQYF TGTGCCAGCAGTTTAATCGGCGCTCAGTCCTACGAGCAGTACTTC
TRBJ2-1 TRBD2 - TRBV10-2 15 CASSETSGRLNEQFF TGCGCCAGCAGTGAGACTAGCGGGAGGCTTAATGAGCAGTTCTTC
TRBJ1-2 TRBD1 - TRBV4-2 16 CASRLQGALHDGGYTF TGTGCCAGCAGGTTACAGGGGGCGCTTCATGATGGGGGCTACACCTTC
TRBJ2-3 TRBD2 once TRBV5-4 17 CASSLDVSGGYTDTQYF TGTGCCAGCAGCTTGGATGTATCGGGGGGATACACAGATACGCAGTATTTT
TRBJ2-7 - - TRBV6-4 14 CASSDGESSYEQYF TGTGCCAGCAGTGATGGAGAAAGCTCCTACGAGCAGTACTTC
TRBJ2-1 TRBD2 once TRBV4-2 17 CASSQEGGLAGGVEQFF TGTGCCAGCAGCCAAGAGGGGGGACTAGCGGGAGGGGTTGAGCAGTTCTTC
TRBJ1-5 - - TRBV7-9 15 CASSQTGTSNQPQHF TGTGCCAGCAGCCAAACAGGGACGAGCAATCAGCCCCAGCATTTT
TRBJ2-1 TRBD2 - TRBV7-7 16 CASSLAPSGNNNEQFF TGTGCTAGCAGCTTAGCCCCTAGCGGGAACAACAATGAGCAGTTCTTC
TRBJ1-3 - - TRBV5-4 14 CASSLTGGGNTIYF TGTGCCAGCAGTTTGACAGGAGGTGGAAACACCATATATTTT
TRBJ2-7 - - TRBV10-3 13 CATQRAMLYEQYF TGTGCCACCCAGAGGGCCATGCTCTACGAGCAGTACTTC
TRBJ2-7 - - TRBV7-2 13 CASSLVLAYEQYF TGTGCCAGCAGCTTAGTTCTAGCCTACGAGCAGTACTTC
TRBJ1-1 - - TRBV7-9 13 CASSLVGNTEAFF TGTGCCAGCAGCTTAGTAGGGAACACTGAAGCTTTCTTT
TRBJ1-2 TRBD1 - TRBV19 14 CAKDRTWGGYGYTF TGTGCCAAGGACAGGACTTGGGGGGGCTATGGCTACACCTTC
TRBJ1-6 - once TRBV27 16 CASSLGTPLGNSPLHF TGTGCCAGCAGTTTGGGGACACCACTGGGGAATTCACCCCTCCACTTT